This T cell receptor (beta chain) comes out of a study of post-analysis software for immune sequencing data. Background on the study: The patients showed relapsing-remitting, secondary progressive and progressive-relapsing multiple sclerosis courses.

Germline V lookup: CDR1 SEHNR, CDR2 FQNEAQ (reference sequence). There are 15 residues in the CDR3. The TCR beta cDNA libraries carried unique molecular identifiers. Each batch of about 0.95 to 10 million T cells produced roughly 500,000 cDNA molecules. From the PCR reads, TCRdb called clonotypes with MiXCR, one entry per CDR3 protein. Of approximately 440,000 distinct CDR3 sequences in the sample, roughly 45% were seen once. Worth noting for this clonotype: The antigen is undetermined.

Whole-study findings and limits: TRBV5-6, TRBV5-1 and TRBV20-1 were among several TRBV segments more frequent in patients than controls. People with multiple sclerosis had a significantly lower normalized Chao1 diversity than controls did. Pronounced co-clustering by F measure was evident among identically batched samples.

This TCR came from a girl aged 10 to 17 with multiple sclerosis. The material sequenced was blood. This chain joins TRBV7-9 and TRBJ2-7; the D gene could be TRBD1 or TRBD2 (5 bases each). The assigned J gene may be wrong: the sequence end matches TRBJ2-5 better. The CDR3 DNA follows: TGTGCCAGCAGTTCCCCACACAAGGGGACAGAGACCCAGTACTTC. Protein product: CASSSPHKGTETQYF.